These 28 T cell receptor beta chains were all obtained from the same sample, sequenced in a study of cytomegalovirus exposure and HLA in healthy donors. Researchers ran the PCR with 60 Vbeta and 13 Jbeta primers. Data came from immunoSEQ multiplex PCR; TCRdb stores just in-frame clones and leaves some out. The repertoire holds over 80,000 clones, under 85% seen once, with 3.3% in the top ten. Sequenced sample: PBMCs. The receptors stem from a woman aged 40 to 50 in good health and CMV-seronegative.

The J gene is TRBJ1-2, the V gene TRBV29-1; TRBD1 is a possible D gene (6 bases). Germline V gene sequence: CDR1 SQVTM, CDR2 ANQGSEA. The V end was cut by 4 bases, the J end by 1 base, with 13 bases between. The length of the CDR3 is 14 residues. For the CDR3, the DNA is TGCAGCGTTGGGACTCGCAGGGGTAACTATGGCTACACCTTC. Amino acid sequence: CSVGTRRGNYGYTF.

The V and J genes are TRBV7-7 and TRBJ2-1; the match to TRBD2 covers 7 bases. From germline, CDR1 is SSHAT and CDR2 FNYEAQ (reference sequence). This CDR3 spans 14 amino acids. V lost 2 bases, J lost 9 bases, and 7 bases stayed unmatched. The chain's CDR3 is CASSLREGGGEQFF. As DNA, the CDR3 is TGTGCCAGCAGCTTAAGGGAGGGAGGAGGTGAGCAGTTCTTC.

The chain couples TRBV6-6 to TRBJ2-7, with TRBD2 matching over 10 bases. V dropped 7 bases and J dropped 6; count of bases not matched to a gene: 9. The CDR3 covers 14 residues. CDR1 is MNHNY and CDR2 is SVGAGI in the germline V gene (reference sequence). The CDR3 nucleotides read TGTGCCAGCACAGGTTTAGCGGGAGGTGGCGAGCAGTACTTC. Amino acids: CASTGLAGGGEQYF.

The chain carries TRBV5-1 and TRBJ2-2; 10 nucleotides align to TRBD1. V shed 0 bases, J shed 7 bases, and the junction held 6 bases outside the gene matches. CDR3 size: 16 residues. Germline V gene data show CDR1 as SGHRS and CDR2 as YFSETQ. The CDR3 loop reads CASSLAGTGANGELFF. The CDR3 DNA reads TGCGCCAGCAGCTTGGCCGGGACAGGGGCTAACGGGGAGCTGTTTTTT.

The chain joins TRBV27 to TRBJ2-7; 11 bases line up with TRBD1. The germline CDR1 and CDR2 sequences are MNHEY and SMNVEV (reference sequence). The CDR3 length is 14 residues. The junction had 7 bases not matched to a gene; V was cut back by 6 bases and J by 6 bases. CDR3 nucleotide sequence: TGTGCCAGCAGCCCCTTTGGGACAGGGGGCGAGCAGTACTTC. Its protein product is CASSPFGTGGEQYF.

This chain links TRBV9 with TRBJ1-4, with D possibly TRBD1 on 5 matching bases. CDR1 and CDR2 from the germline V gene are SGDLS and YYNGEE. This CDR3 spans 13 amino acids. V shed 3 bases and J shed 5 bases, with 8 bases lying between them. This CDR3 reads CASSGGPNEKLFF. The DNA of the CDR3 is TGTGCCAGCAGCGGGGGCCCCAATGAAAAACTGTTTTTT.

A few counts support this clone. The rearrangement joins TRBV19 to TRBJ2-7; the D gene is possibly TRBD2 (6 bases). This CDR3 has 10 residues. Trimming took off 9 bases at V and 6 bases at J, with 9 bases between the two ends. From germline, CDR1 is LNHDA and CDR2 SQIVND (reference sequence). The CDR3 spells CASGTREQYF. CDR3 DNA sequence: TGTGCCAGCGGGACTCGCGAGCAGTACTTC.

The J gene is TRBJ2-2, the V gene TRBV10-1; 9 positions agree with TRBD1. The CDR3 spans 17 residues. Germline V gives CDR1 WNHNN, CDR2 SYGVQD (reference sequence). J was trimmed by 6 bases and V by 2 bases; bases with no gene match: 10. The CDR3 region has the DNA TGCGCCAGCAGTGAGATCGGGACAGGGATGGGCGCCGGGGAGCTGTTTTTT. Its protein product is CASSEIGTGMGAGELFF.

The rearrangement joins TRBV10-1 to TRBJ2-4; 15 bases fit TRBD2. The CDR3 is 18 amino acids. Losses at the gene ends were 8 bases for V and 3 bases for J; bases not matched to a gene: 11. The germline CDR1 and CDR2 sequences are WNHNN and SYGVQD (reference sequence). CDR3 sequence: CASASSGLAGGSKNIQYF. The DNA of the CDR3 is TGCGCCAGCGCATCATCGGGACTAGCGGGAGGTAGCAAAAACATTCAGTACTTC.

This sequence joins TRBV15 and TRBJ1-1; D is uncertain. CDR3 length: 16 amino acids. Trimming took 0 bases from V and 0 from J, leaving 11 bases between them. Germline loops: CDR1 LNHNV, CDR2 YYDKDF (reference sequence). The CDR3 sequence: CATSRDKRGLNTEAFF. CDR3 nucleotide sequence: TGTGCCACCAGCAGAGATAAACGGGGTTTGAACACTGAAGCTTTCTTT.

This sequence joins TRBV4-3 and TRBJ1-3; tentatively, D is TRBD1 (5 bases). Trimming took 5 bases from V and 3 from J, leaving 20 bases between them. The germline CDR1 and CDR2 sequences are LGHNA and YSLEER. The CDR3 is made up of 17 amino acids. The CDR3 loop reads CASSSVVGGKRGNTIYF. CDR3 DNA sequence: TGCGCCAGCAGCTCCGTTGTGGGGGGGAAACGTGGAAACACCATATATTTT.

The J gene is TRBJ2-7, the V gene TRBV28, with 8 bases that match TRBD2. V lost 6 bases and J lost 3; bases outside the gene matches: 7. CDR3 length equals 14 residues. Germline lookup yields CDR1 MDHEN and CDR2 SYDVKM. This CDR3 is CASRSSGRLYEQYF. The DNA of the CDR3 is TGTGCCAGCAGGTCAAGCGGGAGACTCTACGAGCAGTACTTC.

In this sample, this clone turned up once. The V call is TRBV28, the J call TRBJ1-4, with D possibly matching TRBD1 (6 bases). V dropped 2 bases and J dropped 4 bases, with 26 bases sitting between them. CDR1 is MDHEN and CDR2 is SYDVKM in the germline V gene. The CDR3 covers 20 residues. The CDR3: CASSLRYPTGSNYGNEKLFF. DNA of the CDR3: TGTGCCAGCAGTTTACGGTACCCGACAGGATCCAACTACGGTAATGAAAAACTGTTTTTT.

The chain combines TRBV7-2 with TRBJ2-7; 11 bases agree with TRBD2. This CDR3 contains 15 residues. With 7 bases clipped from V and 5 bases from J, the junction kept 10 bases outside the gene matches. Germline V gene data show CDR1 as SGHTA and CDR2 as FQGNSA. CDR3 coding DNA: TGTGCCAGCATGCTAACTAGCGGGAGAAAGAACGAGCAGTACTTC. Translated, it gives CASMLTSGRKNEQYF.

The chain links TRBV5-6 to TRBJ1-1, with no clear D. Trimming removed 1 base from V and 7 bases from J, with 5 bases in between. The germline gives CDR1 SGHDT, CDR2 YYEEEE. The CDR3 covers 11 residues. This chain's CDR3 is CASSLRGEAFF. In nucleotides, the CDR3 is TGTGCCAGCAGCTTGAGAGGTGAAGCTTTCTTT.

The rearrangement links TRBV7-2 to TRBJ1-2, with a possible D match to TRBD1 (5 bases). CDR1 SGHTA and CDR2 FQGNSA come from the germline V gene. Deletions cut 8 bases from V and 2 bases from J, with 12 bases between. There are 13 residues in the CDR3. CDR3 bases: TGTGCCAGCTCCAGGGATGTAAACTATGGCTACACCTTC. It specifies CASSRDVNYGYTF.

The chain links TRBV19 to TRBJ2-1, with D hard to call. CDR1 LNHDA and CDR2 SQIVND come from the germline V gene (reference sequence). The V end was cut by 6 bases, the J end by 6 bases, with 15 bases between. The CDR3 is made up of 14 amino acids. The CDR3 bases are TGTGCCAGTAGATTAGGAGTTTCTAGCAATGAGCAGTTCTTC. Amino acids: CASRLGVSSNEQFF.

J is TRBJ2-7 and V is TRBV29-1; 9 positions match TRBD2. The CDR3 is 14 amino acids. Germline CDR1 is SQVTM and CDR2 is ANQGSEA. The ends lost 6 bases at V and 4 bases at J; junction bases unmatched: 10. The CDR3 DNA reads as TGCAGCGTGTGGACTAGAGCGGGAGGTTACGAGCAGTACTTC. The encoded protein is CSVWTRAGGYEQYF.

The genes are TRBV9 and TRBJ1-2, with a possible D match to TRBD1 (6 bases). The CDR3 is 13 residues long. Germline values: CDR1 SGDLS, CDR2 YYNGEE. V lost 2 bases to trimming and J lost 8 bases, with 13 bases between them. The CDR3 protein is CASSVFRGEGYTF. As DNA, the CDR3 is TGTGCCAGCAGCGTCTTCAGGGGCGAAGGCTACACCTTC.

The chain combines TRBV28 with TRBJ1-1; D not certain. CDR1 and CDR2 from the germline V gene are MDHEN and SYDVKM. V was trimmed by 7 bases and J by 2 bases, leaving 17 bases between them. The CDR3 loop spans 15 amino acids. The CDR3 region is CASKQNPPRNTEAFF. CDR3 sequence (DNA): TGTGCCAGCAAACAAAATCCCCCCCGCAACACTGAAGCTTTCTTT.

The chain joins TRBV6-1 to TRBJ1-5, with 8 bases fitting TRBD1. Germline-derived CDR1 and CDR2 are MNHNS and SASEGT. J lost 1 base, V lost 10 bases, and 9 bases had no gene match. This CDR3 region has 15 residues. The CDR3 loop is CATLVRQGSNQPQHF. In DNA, the CDR3 is TGTGCCACCTTAGTTCGACAGGGGAGCAATCAGCCCCAGCATTTT.

The CDR3 spells CASSVDIGGKSGNTIYF. The CDR3 nucleotides are TGTGCCAGCAGCGTAGATATAGGGGGAAAATCCGGAAACACCATATATTTT. The rearrangement uses TRBV9 and TRBJ1-3; the D gene is possibly TRBD1 (6 bases). The CDR3 has 17 amino acids. V was trimmed by 0 bases and J by 4 bases, leaving 17 bases between them. Germline-derived CDR1 and CDR2 are SGDLS and YYNGEE.

The chain combines TRBV6-4 with TRBJ1-2; D is possibly TRBD1 (6 bases). CDR1 and CDR2 from the germline V gene are MRHNA and SNTAGT. The V end lost 6 bases, the J end lost 5 bases, and 10 bases lay between the germline ends. There are 12 residues in the CDR3. CDR3 in amino acids: CASRDSSYGYTF. The CDR3, as DNA: TGTGCCAGCAGGGACAGCTCTTATGGCTACACCTTC.

The rearrangement uses TRBV10-1 and TRBJ2-5; 9 bases are a match to TRBD1. The CDR3 extends over 16 amino acids. J lost 5 bases, V lost 3 bases, and 10 bases had no gene match. Germline V gives CDR1 WNHNN, CDR2 SYGVQD (reference sequence). The DNA for the CDR3 is TGCGCCAGCAGTGACGACAGGGGGGACGGGTTGGAGACCCAGTACTTC. Translating it yields CASSDDRGDGLETQYF.

V is TRBV7-2 and J is TRBJ1-2; 7 nucleotides align to TRBD1. CDR1 is SGHTA and CDR2 is FQGNSA in the germline V gene. The CDR3 extends over 14 amino acids. Trimming took 5 bases from V and 8 from J; bases not matched to a gene: 11. Written as DNA, the CDR3 is TGTGCCAGCAGCCAAGGAGGGGGCGCGGTCGGCTACACCTTC. Its protein product is CASSQGGGAVGYTF.

The gene calls are TRBV27 and TRBJ1-1; D uncertain. Per germline, CDR1 MNHEY and CDR2 SMNVEV (reference sequence). This CDR3 region has 13 residues. Between the trimmed V and J ends, which lost 2 bases and 2 bases, there was a span of 6 bases. For the CDR3, the DNA is TGTGCCAGCAGTTTAGCGCGAAACACTGAAGCTTTCTTT. It yields the protein CASSLARNTEAFF.

V and J are TRBV18 and TRBJ1-2; D remains unclear. The V end lost 1 base, the J end lost 2 bases, and 14 bases lay between the germline ends. The CDR3 totals 16 residues. CDR1 and CDR2 from the germline V gene are KGHSH and LQKENI. CDR3 loop: CASSPLPGQSNYGYTF. The CDR3, as DNA: TGTGCCAGCTCACCACTTCCGGGTCAGTCCAACTATGGCTACACCTTC.

This rearrangement joins TRBV9 to TRBJ2-7, with TRBD2 matching 13 bases. Germline CDR1 reads SGDLS; CDR2 reads YYNGEE. The CDR3 runs 17 residues. V dropped 4 bases and J dropped 0; count of bases not matched to a gene: 7. The CDR3 protein is CASSPQTSGRLSYEQYF. The CDR3 coding sequence is TGTGCCAGCAGCCCGCAGACTAGCGGGAGGCTCTCCTACGAGCAGTACTTC.